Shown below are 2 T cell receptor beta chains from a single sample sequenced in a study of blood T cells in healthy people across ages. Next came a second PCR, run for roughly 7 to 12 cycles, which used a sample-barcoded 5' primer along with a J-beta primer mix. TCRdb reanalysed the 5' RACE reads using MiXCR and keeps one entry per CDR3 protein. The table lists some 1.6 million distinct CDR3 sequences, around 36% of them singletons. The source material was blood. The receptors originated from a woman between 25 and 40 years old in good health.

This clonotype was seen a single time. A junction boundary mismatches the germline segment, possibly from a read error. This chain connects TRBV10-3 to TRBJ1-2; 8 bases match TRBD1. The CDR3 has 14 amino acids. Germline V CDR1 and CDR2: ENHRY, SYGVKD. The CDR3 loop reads CAIRESTRQGLYTF. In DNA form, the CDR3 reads TGTGCCATCAGGGAGTCGACTCGACAGGGGCTCTACACCTTC.

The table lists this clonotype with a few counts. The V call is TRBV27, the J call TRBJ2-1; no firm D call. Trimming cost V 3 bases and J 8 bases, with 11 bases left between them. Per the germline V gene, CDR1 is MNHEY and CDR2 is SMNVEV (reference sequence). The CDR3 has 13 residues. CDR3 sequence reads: CASSLGTNHEQFF. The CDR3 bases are TGTGCCAGCAGTTTGGGCACCAACCATGAGCAGTTCTTC.